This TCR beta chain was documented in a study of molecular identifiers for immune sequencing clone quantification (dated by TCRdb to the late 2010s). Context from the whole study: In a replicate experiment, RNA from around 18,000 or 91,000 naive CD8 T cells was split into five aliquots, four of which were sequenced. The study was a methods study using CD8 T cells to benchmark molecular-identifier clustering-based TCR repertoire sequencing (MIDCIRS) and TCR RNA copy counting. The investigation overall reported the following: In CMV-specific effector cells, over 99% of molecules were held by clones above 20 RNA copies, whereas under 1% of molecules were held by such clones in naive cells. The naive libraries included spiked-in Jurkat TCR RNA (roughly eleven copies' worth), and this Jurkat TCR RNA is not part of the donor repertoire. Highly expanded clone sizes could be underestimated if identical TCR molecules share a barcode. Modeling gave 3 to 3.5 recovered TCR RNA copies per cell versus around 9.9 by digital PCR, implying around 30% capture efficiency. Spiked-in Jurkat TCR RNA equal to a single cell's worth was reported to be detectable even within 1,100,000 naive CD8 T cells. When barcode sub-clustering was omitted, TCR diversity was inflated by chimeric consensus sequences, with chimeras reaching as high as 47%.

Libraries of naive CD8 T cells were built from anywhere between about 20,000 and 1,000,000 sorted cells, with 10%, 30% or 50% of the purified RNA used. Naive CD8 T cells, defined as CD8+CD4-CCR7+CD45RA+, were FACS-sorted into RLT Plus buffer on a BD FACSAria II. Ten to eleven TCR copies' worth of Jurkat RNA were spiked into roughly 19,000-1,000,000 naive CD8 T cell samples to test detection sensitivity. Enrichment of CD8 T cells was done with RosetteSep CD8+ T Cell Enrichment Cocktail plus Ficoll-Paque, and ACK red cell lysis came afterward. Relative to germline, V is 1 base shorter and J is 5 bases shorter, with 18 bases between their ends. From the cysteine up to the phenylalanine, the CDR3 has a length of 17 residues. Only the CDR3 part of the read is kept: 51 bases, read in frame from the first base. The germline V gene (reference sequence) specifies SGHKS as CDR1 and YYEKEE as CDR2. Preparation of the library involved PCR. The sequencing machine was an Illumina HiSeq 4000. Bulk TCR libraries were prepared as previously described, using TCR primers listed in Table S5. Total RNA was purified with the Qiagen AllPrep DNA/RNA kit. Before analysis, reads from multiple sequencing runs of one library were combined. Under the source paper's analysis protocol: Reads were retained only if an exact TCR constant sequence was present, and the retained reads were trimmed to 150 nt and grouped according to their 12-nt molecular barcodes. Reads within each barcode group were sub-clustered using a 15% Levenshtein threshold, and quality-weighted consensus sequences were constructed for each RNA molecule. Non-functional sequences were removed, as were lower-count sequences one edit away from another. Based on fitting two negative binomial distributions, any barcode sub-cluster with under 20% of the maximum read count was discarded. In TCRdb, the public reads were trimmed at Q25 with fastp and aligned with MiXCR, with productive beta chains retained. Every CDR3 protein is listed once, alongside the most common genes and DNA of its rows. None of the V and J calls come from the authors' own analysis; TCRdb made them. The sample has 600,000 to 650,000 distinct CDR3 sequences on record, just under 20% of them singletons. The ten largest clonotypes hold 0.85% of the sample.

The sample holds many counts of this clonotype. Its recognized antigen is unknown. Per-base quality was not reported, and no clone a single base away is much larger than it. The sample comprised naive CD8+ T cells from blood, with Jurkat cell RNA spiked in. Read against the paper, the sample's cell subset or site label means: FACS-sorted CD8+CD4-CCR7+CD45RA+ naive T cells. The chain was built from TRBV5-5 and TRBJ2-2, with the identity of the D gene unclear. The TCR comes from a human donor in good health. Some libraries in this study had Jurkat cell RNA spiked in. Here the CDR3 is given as CASSLLGGARLTGELFF. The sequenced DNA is TGTGCCAGCAGCTTGTTAGGTGGCGCCCGGTTGACCGGGGAGCTGTTTTTT. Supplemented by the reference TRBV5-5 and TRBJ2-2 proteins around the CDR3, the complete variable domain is DAGVTQSPTHLIKTRGQQVTLRCSPISGHKSVSWYQQVLGQGPQFIFQYYEKEERGRGNFPDRFSARQFPNYSSELNVNALLLGDSALYLCASSLLGGARLTGELFFGEGSRLTVL.